These T cell receptor beta chains were read from a single sample in a study of T cell repertoires in cytomegalovirus infection. TCRdb recomputed calls from the reads with MiXCR, one row per CDR3 protein. The sample shows about 830,000 distinct CDR3 sequences, approximately 30% of them seen only once. Antigen specificity for these receptors is unknown. The specimen comprised cultured CD8+ T cells from PBMCs, sampled from culture after CMV antigen stimulation. These receptors were collected from a human donor in good health (CMV status not recorded). Some clones in this sample may be carry-over from other donors' samples. CDR3s include the opening cysteine and the closing phenylalanine or tryptophan. A D gene is named only where the DNA matches it firmly. Size is omitted from some rows. Given values are once, few, many or a class for expanded clones.

j_gene: TRBJ1-1
d_gene: TRBD1
abundance: NA
v_gene: TRBV27
CDR3aa: CASSWAGGLNTEAFF
CDR3nt: TGTGCCAGCAGTTGGGCAGGGGGCCTGAACACTGAAGCTTTCTTT

j_gene: TRBJ1-2
d_gene: NA
abundance: many
v_gene: TRBV7-6
CDR3aa: CASSLGPPDHGYTF
CDR3nt: TGTGCCAGCAGCTTAGGTCCTCCGGACCATGGCTACACCTTC

j_gene: TRBJ2-1
d_gene: NA
abundance: NA
v_gene: TRBV6-2/TRBV6-3
CDR3aa: CASTEGVRAANEQFF
CDR3nt: TGTGCCAGCACCGAAGGGGTTCGGGCAGCCAATGAGCAGTTCTTC

j_gene: TRBJ2-7
d_gene: TRBD1
abundance: NA
v_gene: TRBV6-5
CDR3aa: CASSYGGQGHEQYF
CDR3nt: TGTGCCAGCAGTTACGGAGGACAGGGCCACGAGCAGTACTTC

j_gene: TRBJ2-3
d_gene: TRBD1
abundance: NA
v_gene: TRBV2
CDR3aa: CASRGAGTDSTDTQYF
CDR3nt: TGTGCCAGCAGGGGAGCCGGGACAGATAGCACAGATACGCAGTATTTT

j_gene: TRBJ1-1
d_gene: NA
abundance: NA
v_gene: TRBV6-2/TRBV6-3
CDR3aa: CASSLGPLYEAFF
CDR3nt: TGTGCCAGCAGCCTTGGCCCACTATATGAAGCTTTCTTT

j_gene: TRBJ1-5
d_gene: NA
abundance: NA
v_gene: TRBV28
CDR3aa: CASSLRQGPRMSQPQHF
CDR3nt: TGTGCCAGCAGTCTTAGGCAGGGGCCTCGGATGAGCCAGCCCCAGCATTTT

j_gene: TRBJ2-1
d_gene: NA
abundance: few
v_gene: TRBV7-9
CDR3aa: CASSFISGFSYNEQFF
CDR3nt: TGTGCCAGCAGCTTTATTTCGGGGTTCTCCTACAATGAGCAGTTCTTC

j_gene: TRBJ2-7
d_gene: TRBD2
abundance: NA
v_gene: TRBV4-1
CDR3aa: CASSQTSSGGNEQYF
CDR3nt: TGCGCCAGCAGCCAAACGTCATCGGGGGGGAACGAGCAGTACTTC

j_gene: TRBJ1-2
d_gene: TRBD1
abundance: NA
v_gene: TRBV20-1
CDR3aa: CSASPNPGQVIDYGYTF
CDR3nt: TGCAGTGCTAGCCCCAATCCGGGACAGGTGATCGACTATGGCTACACCTTC

j_gene: TRBJ1-5
d_gene: NA
abundance: many
v_gene: TRBV19
CDR3aa: CASTLGRGVYQPQHF
CDR3nt: TGTGCCAGTACCTTAGGCCGGGGGGTTTATCAGCCCCAGCATTTT

j_gene: TRBJ2-1
d_gene: NA
abundance: few
v_gene: TRBV19
CDR3aa: CASSPSTTGFNEQFF
CDR3nt: TGTGCCAGTAGTCCCTCGACCACAGGGTTCAATGAGCAGTTCTTC

j_gene: TRBJ2-1
d_gene: TRBD2
abundance: NA
v_gene: TRBV6-1
CDR3aa: CASSEHGLAAMSSYNEQFF
CDR3nt: TGTGCCAGCAGTGAACACGGACTAGCGGCTATGAGCTCCTACAATGAGCAGTTCTTC

j_gene: TRBJ1-1
d_gene: TRBD1
abundance: NA
v_gene: TRBV20-1
CDR3aa: CSAGSSGTAPNLKGFAEAFF
CDR3nt: TGCAGTGCGGGATCCTCCGGGACAGCCCCTAACCTGAAGGGTTTCGCTGAAGCTTTCTTT

j_gene: TRBJ1-4
d_gene: TRBD1
abundance: NA
v_gene: TRBV19
CDR3aa: CASSHPGQDYAVEKLFF
CDR3nt: TGTGCCAGTAGCCATCCCGGACAGGACTATGCAGTCGAAAAACTGTTTTTT

j_gene: TRBJ1-1
d_gene: NA
abundance: NA
v_gene: TRBV27
CDR3aa: CASSFRSRGTEAFF
CDR3nt: TGTGCCAGCAGTTTCCGGTCCCGGGGGACTGAAGCTTTCTTT

j_gene: TRBJ1-1
d_gene: NA
abundance: many
v_gene: TRBV28
CDR3aa: CASSLRGSDTEAFF
CDR3nt: TGTGCCAGCAGTCTCAGGGGTAGTGACACTGAAGCTTTCTTT

j_gene: TRBJ2-7
d_gene: NA
abundance: NA
v_gene: TRBV28
CDR3aa: CASSLPGSGYEQYF
CDR3nt: TGTGCCAGCAGTTTGCCCGGGAGTGGGTACGAGCAGTACTTC

j_gene: TRBJ1-1
d_gene: NA
abundance: few
v_gene: TRBV6-2/TRBV6-3
CDR3aa: CASSSPDSLRGNTEAFF
CDR3nt: TGTGCCAGCAGTTCACCGGACAGTTTAAGGGGGAACACTGAAGCTTTCTTT

j_gene: TRBJ2-1
d_gene: TRBD2
abundance: NA
v_gene: TRBV10-3
CDR3aa: CAISKSGGAPDEQFF
CDR3nt: TGTGCCATCAGCAAGAGCGGGGGGGCCCCGGATGAGCAGTTCTTC

j_gene: TRBJ1-6
d_gene: NA
abundance: NA
v_gene: TRBV12-3/TRBV12-4
CDR3aa: CASSRTATYNSPLHF
CDR3nt: TGTGCCAGCAGTCGGACAGCTACCTATAATTCACCCCTCCACTTT

j_gene: TRBJ2-5
d_gene: NA
abundance: NA
v_gene: TRBV7-4
CDR3aa: CASSSRAGTRLQTQYF
CDR3nt: TGTGCCAGCAGCTCCCGGGCCGGGACACGCTTACAGACCCAGTACTTC

j_gene: TRBJ2-3
d_gene: TRBD2
abundance: NA
v_gene: TRBV10-2
CDR3aa: CTSSDSLKRGSTDTQYF
CDR3nt: TGCACCAGCAGTGATTCGCTGAAGCGGGGGAGCACAGATACGCAGTATTTT

j_gene: TRBJ2-3
d_gene: NA
abundance: few
v_gene: TRBV5-1
CDR3aa: CASTLEGIETSTDTQYF
CDR3nt: TGCGCCAGCACCCTCGAAGGAATTGAAACTAGCACAGATACGCAGTATTTT

j_gene: TRBJ1-1
d_gene: NA
abundance: many
v_gene: TRBV7-8
CDR3aa: CASSPTWEGRTEAFF
CDR3nt: TGTGCCAGCAGCCCAACTTGGGAGGGACGGACTGAAGCTTTCTTT

j_gene: TRBJ2-5
d_gene: TRBD2
abundance: NA
v_gene: TRBV12-3/TRBV12-4
CDR3aa: CASSLGGRLAAQETQYF
CDR3nt: TGTGCCAGCAGTTTAGGGGGCAGACTAGCGGCACAAGAGACCCAGTACTTC

j_gene: TRBJ1-4
d_gene: NA
abundance: once
v_gene: TRBV7-8
CDR3aa: CASSDAPGPSNEKLFF
CDR3nt: TGTGCCAGCAGCGACGCTCCGGGGCCGTCGAATGAAAAACTGTTTTTT

j_gene: TRBJ2-1
d_gene: NA
abundance: NA
v_gene: TRBV18
CDR3aa: CASSPREGPPSYNEQFF
CDR3nt: TGTGCCAGCTCACCCCGTGAGGGCCCCCCCTCCTACAATGAGCAGTTCTTC

j_gene: TRBJ2-1
d_gene: TRBD2
abundance: NA
v_gene: TRBV7-6
CDR3aa: CASSILAGLYNEQFF
CDR3nt: TGTGCCAGCAGTATTCTAGCGGGCCTCTACAATGAGCAGTTCTTC

j_gene: TRBJ2-7
d_gene: NA
abundance: NA
v_gene: TRBV7-6
CDR3aa: CASSTTPGYEQYF
CDR3nt: TGTGCCAGCAGCACAACACCTGGCTACGAGCAGTACTTC

j_gene: TRBJ1-6
d_gene: NA
abundance: NA
v_gene: TRBV6-1
CDR3aa: CASSYGGVYNSPLHF
CDR3nt: TGTGCCAGCAGTTACGGGGGAGTCTATAATTCACCCCTCCACTTT

j_gene: TRBJ1-5
d_gene: NA
abundance: NA
v_gene: TRBV5-6
CDR3aa: CASSAIHGQPQHF
CDR3nt: TGTGCCAGCAGCGCGATTCATGGTCAGCCCCAGCATTTT

j_gene: TRBJ2-1
d_gene: TRBD1
abundance: few
v_gene: TRBV5-5
CDR3aa: CASSLAQGARYHEQFF
CDR3nt: TGTGCCAGCAGCTTGGCTCAGGGGGCAAGGTACCATGAGCAGTTCTTC

j_gene: TRBJ1-1
d_gene: TRBD1
abundance: NA
v_gene: TRBV27
CDR3aa: CASNLRGPGTEAFF
CDR3nt: TGTGCCAGCAACTTAAGGGGGCCGGGCACTGAAGCTTTCTTT

j_gene: TRBJ2-5
d_gene: NA
abundance: NA
v_gene: TRBV7-7
CDR3aa: CASSLDYAGQETQYF
CDR3nt: TGTGCTAGCAGCTTAGACTATGCGGGCCAAGAGACCCAGTACTTC

j_gene: TRBJ1-1
d_gene: TRBD1
abundance: few
v_gene: TRBV4-1
CDR3aa: CASSPGGQPGNTEAFF
CDR3nt: TGCGCCAGCAGCCCTGGGGGACAGCCGGGGAACACTGAAGCTTTCTTT

j_gene: TRBJ1-6
d_gene: TRBD1
abundance: NA
v_gene: TRBV4-1
CDR3aa: CASRETGSSYNSPLHF
CDR3nt: TGCGCCAGCAGGGAGACAGGGAGCTCCTATAATTCACCCCTCCACTTT

j_gene: TRBJ1-1
d_gene: NA
abundance: many
v_gene: TRBV28
CDR3aa: CASTPTGPYTEAFF
CDR3nt: TGTGCCAGCACACCGACAGGCCCCTACACTGAAGCTTTCTTT

j_gene: TRBJ1-5
d_gene: NA
abundance: NA
v_gene: TRBV7-6
CDR3aa: CASSLARHQPQHF
CDR3nt: TGTGCCAGCAGCTTAGCCCGGCATCAGCCCCAGCATTTT

j_gene: TRBJ1-1
d_gene: NA
abundance: NA
v_gene: TRBV6-5
CDR3aa: CASSLHRTAEAFF
CDR3nt: TGTGCCAGCAGTTTGCACCGGACAGCGGAAGCTTTCTTT

j_gene: TRBJ2-3
d_gene: TRBD2
abundance: many
v_gene: TRBV7-2
CDR3aa: CASSVGLAGGRSTDTQYF
CDR3nt: TGTGCCAGCAGCGTGGGACTAGCGGGGGGCCGGAGCACAGATACGCAGTATTTT